This entry lists 13 T cell receptor beta chains sequenced from one sample in a study of T cell changes during pregnancy in multiple sclerosis (dated by TCRdb to about 2019). The library was prepared using the immunoSEQ multiplex PCR assay. TCRdb's version of the immuneACCESS table is confined to in-frame rearrangements and falls short of the full clone set. An unresolved V gene accounts for under half of the shortfall where checked; the remainder is of unknown origin. The sample records fewer than 65,000 clones, 80% to 95% of which are singletons. 0.35% to 0.45% of the sample is taken by the ten largest. Source: CD4+ T cells from peripheral blood mononuclear cells, taken after pregnancy. The source is a female donor with multiple sclerosis, enrolled in a pregnancy study.

This chain uses TRBV27 with TRBJ2-2; tentatively, D is TRBD1 (5 bases). Trimming stripped 9 bases from V and 6 bases from J, with 14 bases between. Germline CDR1 is MNHEY and CDR2 is SMNVEV (reference sequence). This CDR3 is 13 amino acids long. The CDR3 protein is CARGPRGSGELFF. The DNA of the CDR3 is TGTGCCAGGGGGCCCCGTGGGTCCGGGGAGCTGTTTTTT.

The chain joins TRBV7-2 to TRBJ2-7; 7 bases align to TRBD2. Per the germline V gene, CDR1 is SGHTA and CDR2 is FQGNSA. The CDR3 runs to 13 residues. Trimming took 3 bases from V and 3 from J; bases not matched to a gene: 2. The CDR3 sequence is CASSFGGSYEQYF. DNA of the CDR3: TGTGCCAGCAGCTTTGGCGGGAGCTACGAGCAGTACTTC.

This clone has just a few counts. J is TRBJ1-2 and V is TRBV6-5; 8 positions match TRBD1. Losses at the gene ends were 6 bases for V and 9 bases for J; bases not matched to a gene: 6. The CDR3 loop spans 12 amino acids. The germline gives CDR1 MNHEY, CDR2 SVGAGI. In DNA form, the CDR3 reads TGTGCCAGCAGCCCTGGACAGGGCCGCTACACCTTC. Amino acid sequence: CASSPGQGRYTF.

The chain carries TRBV6-5 and TRBJ2-7, with a possible D match to TRBD1 (6 bases). CDR3 length equals 15 residues. Trimming cost V 5 bases and J 4 bases, with 18 bases left between them. Germline values: CDR1 MNHEY, CDR2 SVGAGI. The CDR3 nucleotides are TGTGCCAGCAGTCGTGACAGGAGTCATTCTTACGAGCAGTACTTC. Its protein is CASSRDRSHSYEQYF.

The chain links TRBV5-4 to TRBJ1-2, with a possible D match to TRBD1 (5 bases). This CDR3 region has 15 residues. In germline, CDR1 is SGHNT, CDR2 YYREEE (reference sequence). Trimming stripped 3 bases from V and 4 bases from J, with 16 bases between. The CDR3 region is CASSSNRGRVYGYTF. CDR3 nucleotide sequence: TGTGCCAGCAGCTCGAATCGGGGGAGGGTCTATGGCTACACCTTC.

This chain joins TRBV19 and TRBJ1-1; D gene uncertain. This CDR3 spans 17 amino acids. Trimming shortened V by 5 bases and J by 1 base, and 20 bases separated the two germline ends. CDR1 and CDR2 from the germline V gene are LNHDA and SQIVND (reference sequence). The CDR3 spells CASSLPPLLRRNTEAFF. In DNA, the CDR3 is TGTGCCAGTAGTCTTCCCCCCCTCTTGAGGAGGAACACTGAAGCTTTCTTT.

Notes on this clone: The same CDR3 is also encoded by other DNA sequences in this sample. This chain uses TRBV6-1 with TRBJ1-5; TRBD1 aligns across 9 bases. V was pared by 6 bases and J by 4 bases, with 7 bases of the junction left unmatched. This CDR3 contains 15 residues. CDR1 MNHNS and CDR2 SASEGT come from the germline V gene. The CDR3 sequence is CASRGTGSLNQPQHF. In DNA, the CDR3 is TGTGCCAGCAGAGGGACAGGGTCGCTTAATCAGCCCCAGCATTTT.

The chain's CDR3 is CASSPNRGENTEAFF. The CDR3 coding sequence is TGTGCCAGCTCACCAAACAGGGGGGAGAACACTGAAGCTTTCTTT. V usage is TRBV18 and J usage is TRBJ1-1, with 8 bases matching TRBD1. With V trimmed by 2 bases and J by 1 base, 3 bases remained unmatched. Per the germline V gene, CDR1 is KGHSH and CDR2 is LQKENI. The length of the CDR3 is 15 residues.

This chain links TRBV7-2 with TRBJ1-1, with D possibly matching TRBD1 (6 bases). Per germline, CDR1 SGHTA and CDR2 FQGNSA. The CDR3 is made up of 14 amino acids. The V gene lost 7 bases and the J gene lost 4 bases, with 16 bases spanning the gap. CDR3 protein: CASTSTGAGTEAFF. CDR3 nucleotides: TGTGCCAGCACCTCGACAGGCGCTGGCACTGAAGCTTTCTTT.

The rearrangement uses TRBV7-2 and TRBJ1-4, with D possibly matching TRBD1 (5 bases). The CDR3 sequence is 14 residues long. Germline lookup yields CDR1 SGHTA and CDR2 FQGNSA. Trimming removed 3 bases from V and 8 bases from J, with 13 bases in between. The CDR3 DNA follows: TGTGCCAGCAGCTTGTCGGGGGTTGGAGAAAAACTGTTTTTT. Translating it yields CASSLSGVGEKLFF.

The CDR3 region is CASSPGQGASHEQYF. DNA for the CDR3: TGTGCCAGCAGCCCCGGACAGGGGGCGTCCCACGAGCAGTACTTC. This chain uses TRBV7-9 with TRBJ2-7, with TRBD1 matching 11 bases. With 5 bases clipped from V and 5 bases from J, the junction kept 8 bases outside the gene matches. There are 15 residues in the CDR3. Germline V lookup: CDR1 SEHNR, CDR2 FQNEAQ (reference sequence).

This chain links TRBV7-9 with TRBJ1-4; 9 bases map to TRBD1. The junction had 3 bases not matched to a gene; V was cut back by 1 base and J by 0 bases. The CDR3 is 17 amino acids. Germline-derived CDR1 and CDR2 are SEHNR and FQNEAQ (reference sequence). The CDR3 sequence is CASSLGQGGSTNEKLFF. The DNA of the CDR3 is TGTGCCAGCAGCTTAGGACAGGGGGGGTCAACTAATGAAAAACTGTTTTTT. Combining the CDR3 with reference TRBV7-9 and TRBJ1-4 gives the whole variable domain DTGVSQNPRHKITKRGQNVTFRCDPISEHNRLYWYRQTLGQGPEFLTYFQNEAQLEKSRLLSDRFSAERPKGSFSTLEIQRTEQGDSAMYLCASSLGQGGSTNEKLFFGSGTQLSVL.

This clone was seen only once. This chain uses TRBV21-1 with TRBJ1-3. TRBV21-1 has pseudogene status. CDR3 length: 16 residues. This CDR3 is CASSKWDGGVGNTIYF. The CDR3 DNA sequence: TGTGCCAGCAGCAAATGGGACGGAGGGGTAGGAAACACCATATATTTT.